These T cell receptor beta chains were read from a single sample in a study of cytomegalovirus exposure and HLA in healthy donors. TCRdb keeps only in-frame clones here, not all; method: immunoSEQ multiplex PCR. The sample contains roughly 100,000 clones, 82% of which appear only once. The source material was PBMCs. The origin of the receptors is a man aged 50-60 years in good health and CMV-seronegative. Both conserved end residues are trimmed from each CDR3.

j_call v_call cdr3_aa
TRBJ2-5 TRBV5-1 ASSFGQEIQTQY
TRBJ2-5 TRBV19 ASSYPGKETQY
TRBJ1-2 TRBV29-1 SVLDRGSGYT
TRBJ1-1 TRBV9 ASSPMTRQLEAF
TRBJ2-1 TRBV2 ASSERTGSYNEQF
TRBJ1-5 TRBV27 ASSSQGGAGNQPQH
TRBJ2-2 TRBV19 ASSPGTGELF
TRBJ2-7 TRBV2 ASQVGSEQY
TRBJ1-1 TRBV25-1 ASSPGTGQADTEAF
TRBJ1-1 TRBV4-3 ASSPPFAEAF
. TRBV2 ASSAGLAGDSYEQY
TRBJ2-3 TRBV10-1 ASSAELAGGTDTQY
TRBJ1-1 TRBV4-1 ASSQSPGTGRRGEAF
TRBJ1-1 TRBV11-3 ASSNTENTEAF
TRBJ2-3 TRBV9 ASSVDQAGRSDTQY
TRBJ1-2 TRBV5-6 ASSTSYGYT
TRBJ2-5 TRBV18 ASSPQGFGNQETQY
TRBJ1-3 TRBV6-6 ASSPPGQIGNTIY
TRBJ1-2 TRBV30 AWSVTTSGPGGRGYT
TRBJ1-1 TRBV15 ATSNFGTEAF
TRBJ1-4 TRBV18 ASSPMDRGRGEKLF
TRBJ2-2 TRBV7-9 SSSLGRGELF
TRBJ2-1 TRBV10-3 AISESGSSGTSYESGGLDEQF
TRBJ2-2 TRBV19 ASSIGGGTGELF
TRBJ1-6 TRBV9 ASSAQGANPPWNSPLH
TRBJ2-5 TRBV4-1 ASSPLVVAGGLETQY
TRBJ2-5 TRBV4-2 ASSQGQRGGQETQY
TRBJ1-4 TRBV19 ASRPGQMNEKLF
TRBJ2-2 TRBV5-4 ASSYLAGTGELF
TRBJ2-1 TRBV29-1 SASGGSSSYNEQF
TRBJ1-2 TRBV2 ASSGIGGGYT
TRBJ1-5 TRBV6-1 ASFGDTYQPQH
TRBJ1-2 TRBV4-2 ASSQEIRDTYYGYT
TRBJ1-6 TRBV4-3 ASSQDYRVNSPLH
TRBJ1-6 TRBV18 ASSPRENGANSPLH
TRBJ1-4 TRBV7-9 ASSRQAFNEKLF
TRBJ2-5 TRBV7-2 ASSPRLAGGIYQETQY
TRBJ1-6 TRBV27 APSSLDSPYNSPLH
TRBJ2-3 TRBV6-4 ASSTGTSGGADTQY
TRBJ1-2 TRBV7-9 SSSPIAGGALSNYGYT
TRBJ2-1 TRBV2 ASTFGDEQF
TRBJ2-3 TRBV7-3 ASSLTTPGTQY
TRBJ1-1 TRBV28 ASSENDRQNTEAF
TRBJ1-2 TRBV2 ASTQGRYGYT
TRBJ1-3 TRBV7-9 ASSPLGSGNTIY
TRBJ2-2 TRBV4-1 ASSPGTRNTGELF
TRBJ1-1 TRBV2 ASSQDRVVTEAF
TRBJ2-1 TRBV19 ASEDRANEQF
TRBJ2-3 TRBV6-1 ASSETGPDTQY
TRBJ2-3 TRBV5-6 ASSLVTGVSDTQY
TRBJ2-7 TRBV7-7 ASSPGTAESSYEQY
TRBJ2-5 TRBV5-1 ASSAGQETQY
TRBJ2-1 TRBV11-2 ASSLTAGTEQF
TRBJ1-2 TRBV4-1 ASSQPGTPKRGYT
TRBJ1-5 TRBV6-1 ASSERGNQPQH
TRBJ2-1 TRBV30 AWTPLSGGYNEQF
TRBJ2-5 TRBV19 ASSEGGETQY